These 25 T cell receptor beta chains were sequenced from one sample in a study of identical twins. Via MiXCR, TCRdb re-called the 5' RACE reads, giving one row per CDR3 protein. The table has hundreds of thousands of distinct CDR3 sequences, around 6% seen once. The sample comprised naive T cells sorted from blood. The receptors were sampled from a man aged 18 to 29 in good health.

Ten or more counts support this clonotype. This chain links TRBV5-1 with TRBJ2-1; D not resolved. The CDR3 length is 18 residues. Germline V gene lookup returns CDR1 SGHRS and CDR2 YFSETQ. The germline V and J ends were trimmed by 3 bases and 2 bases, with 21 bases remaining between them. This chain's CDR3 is CASSSVIKIGATYNEQFF. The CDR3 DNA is TGCGCCAGCAGCTCAGTTATAAAAATAGGCGCTACCTACAATGAGCAGTTCTTC.

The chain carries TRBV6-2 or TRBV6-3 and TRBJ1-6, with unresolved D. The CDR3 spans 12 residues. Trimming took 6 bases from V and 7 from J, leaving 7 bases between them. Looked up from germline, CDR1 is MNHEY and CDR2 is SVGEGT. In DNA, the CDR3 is TGTGCCAGCAGCCGACGGAATTCACCCCTCCACTTT. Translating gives CASSRRNSPLHF.

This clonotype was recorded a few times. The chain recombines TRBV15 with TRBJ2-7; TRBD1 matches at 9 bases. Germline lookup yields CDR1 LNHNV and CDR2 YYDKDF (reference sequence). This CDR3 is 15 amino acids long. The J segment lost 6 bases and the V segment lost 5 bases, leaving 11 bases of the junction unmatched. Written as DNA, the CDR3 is TGTGCCACCAGCGAGTTCCGGGACAGGGCCTCCGAGCAGTACTTC. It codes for CATSEFRDRASEQYF.

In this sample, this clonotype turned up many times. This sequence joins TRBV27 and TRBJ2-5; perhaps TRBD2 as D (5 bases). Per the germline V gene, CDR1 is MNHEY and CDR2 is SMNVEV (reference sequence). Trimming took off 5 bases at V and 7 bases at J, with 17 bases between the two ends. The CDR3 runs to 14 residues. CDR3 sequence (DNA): TGTGCCAGCAGTGCGAGCCCGGGAATGGGGACCCAGTACTTC. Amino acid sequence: CASSASPGMGTQYF.

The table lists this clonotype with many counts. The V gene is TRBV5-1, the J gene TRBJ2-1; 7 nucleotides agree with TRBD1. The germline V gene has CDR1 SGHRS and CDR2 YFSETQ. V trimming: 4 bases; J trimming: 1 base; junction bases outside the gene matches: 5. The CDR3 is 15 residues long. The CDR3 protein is CASSRGQISYNEQFF. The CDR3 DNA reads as TGCGCCAGCAGCCGGGGACAGATATCCTACAATGAGCAGTTCTTC.

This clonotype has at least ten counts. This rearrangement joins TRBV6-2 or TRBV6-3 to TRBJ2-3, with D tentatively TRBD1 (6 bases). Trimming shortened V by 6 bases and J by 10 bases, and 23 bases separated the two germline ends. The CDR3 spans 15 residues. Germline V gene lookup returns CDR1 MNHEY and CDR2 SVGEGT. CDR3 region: CASSTGTPLIQSQYF. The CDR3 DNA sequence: TGTGCCAGCAGCACCGGGACACCCCTAATTCAATCGCAGTATTTT.

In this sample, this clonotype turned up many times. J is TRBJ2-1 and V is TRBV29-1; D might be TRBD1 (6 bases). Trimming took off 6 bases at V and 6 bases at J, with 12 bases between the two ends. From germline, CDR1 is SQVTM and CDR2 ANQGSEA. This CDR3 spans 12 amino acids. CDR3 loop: CSVAGEFNEQFF. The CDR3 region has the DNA TGCAGCGTGGCAGGGGAATTCAATGAGCAGTTCTTC.

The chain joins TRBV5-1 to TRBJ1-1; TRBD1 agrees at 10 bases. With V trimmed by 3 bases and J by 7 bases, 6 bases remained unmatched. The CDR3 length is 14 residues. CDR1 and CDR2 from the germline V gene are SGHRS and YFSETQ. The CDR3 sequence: CASSSLTGGFEAFF. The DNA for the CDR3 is TGCGCCAGCAGCTCACTGACAGGGGGCTTTGAAGCTTTCTTT.

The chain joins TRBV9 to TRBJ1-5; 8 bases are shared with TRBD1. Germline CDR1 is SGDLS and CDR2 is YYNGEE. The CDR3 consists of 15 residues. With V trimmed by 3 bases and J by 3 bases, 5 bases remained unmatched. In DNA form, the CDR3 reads TGTGCCAGCAGCGCTGGACAGGGCCACAATCAGCCCCAGCATTTT. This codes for CASSAGQGHNQPQHF.

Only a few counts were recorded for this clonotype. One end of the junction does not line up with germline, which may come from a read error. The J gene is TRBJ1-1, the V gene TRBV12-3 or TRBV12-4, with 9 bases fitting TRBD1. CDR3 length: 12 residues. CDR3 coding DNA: TGTGCCAGCGGGGGACAGGGAACTGTAGCTTTCTTT. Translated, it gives CASGGQGTVAFF.

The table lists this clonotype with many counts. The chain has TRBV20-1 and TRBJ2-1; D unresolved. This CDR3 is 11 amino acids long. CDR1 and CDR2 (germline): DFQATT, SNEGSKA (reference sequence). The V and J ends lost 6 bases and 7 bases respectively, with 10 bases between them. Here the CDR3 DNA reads TGCAGTGCGTCATTAGTAAATGAGCAGTTCTTC. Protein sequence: CSASLVNEQFF.

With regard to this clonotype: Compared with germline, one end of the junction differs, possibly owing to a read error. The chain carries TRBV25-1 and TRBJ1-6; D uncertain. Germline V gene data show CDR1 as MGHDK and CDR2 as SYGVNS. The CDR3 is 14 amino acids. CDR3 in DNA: TGTGCCAGCAGTCAGAATTCCTTTAATTCACCCCTCCACTTT. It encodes CASSQNSFNSPLHF.

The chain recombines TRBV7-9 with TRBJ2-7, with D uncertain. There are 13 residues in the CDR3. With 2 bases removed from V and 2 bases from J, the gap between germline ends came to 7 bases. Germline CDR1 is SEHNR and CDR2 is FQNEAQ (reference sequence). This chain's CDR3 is CASSLPSAYEQYV. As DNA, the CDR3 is TGTGCCAGCAGCTTACCCTCTGCCTACGAGCAGTACGTC.

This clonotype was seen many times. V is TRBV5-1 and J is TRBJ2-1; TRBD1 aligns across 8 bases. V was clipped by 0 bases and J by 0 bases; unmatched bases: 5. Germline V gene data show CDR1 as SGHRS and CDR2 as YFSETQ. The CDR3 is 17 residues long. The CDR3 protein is CASSLVSQGASYNEQFF. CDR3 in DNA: TGCGCCAGCAGCTTGGTTTCGCAGGGGGCCTCCTACAATGAGCAGTTCTTC.

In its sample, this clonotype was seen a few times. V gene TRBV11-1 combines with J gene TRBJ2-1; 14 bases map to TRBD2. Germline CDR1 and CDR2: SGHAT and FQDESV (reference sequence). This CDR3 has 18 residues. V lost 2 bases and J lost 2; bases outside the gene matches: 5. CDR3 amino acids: CASSLLPGLAGAYNEQFF. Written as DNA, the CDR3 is TGTGCCAGCAGCTTACTACCGGGACTAGCGGGAGCCTACAATGAGCAGTTCTTC.

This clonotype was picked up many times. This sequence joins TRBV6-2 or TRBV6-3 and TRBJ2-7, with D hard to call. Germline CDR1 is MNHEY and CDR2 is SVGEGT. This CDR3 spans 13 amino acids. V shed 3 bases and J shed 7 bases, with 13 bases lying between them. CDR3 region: CASSYLSLAEQYF. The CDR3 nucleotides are TGTGCCAGCAGTTATCTGTCCCTCGCAGAGCAGTACTTC.

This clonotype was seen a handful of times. Here the CDR3 DNA reads TGTGCCACCAGTGTCCCTCGGAAAAATGAGCAGTTCTTC. It translates to CATSVPRKNEQFF. The chain employs TRBV24-1 and TRBJ2-1; D gene uncertain. Germline-derived CDR1 and CDR2 are KGHDR and SFDVKD. Between the trimmed V and J ends, which lost 5 bases and 7 bases, there was a span of 11 bases. This CDR3 spans 13 amino acids.

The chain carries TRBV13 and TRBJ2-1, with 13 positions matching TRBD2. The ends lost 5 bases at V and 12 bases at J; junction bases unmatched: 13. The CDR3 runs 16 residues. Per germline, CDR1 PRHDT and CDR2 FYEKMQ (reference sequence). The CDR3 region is CASSAGLAGSNLWQFF. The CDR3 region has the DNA TGTGCCAGCAGCGCGGGACTAGCGGGAAGTAATCTATGGCAGTTCTTC.

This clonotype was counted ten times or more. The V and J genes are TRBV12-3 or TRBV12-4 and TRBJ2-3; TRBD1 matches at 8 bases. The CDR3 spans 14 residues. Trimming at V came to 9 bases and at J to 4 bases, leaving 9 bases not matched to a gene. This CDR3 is CASQDRGLPDTQYF. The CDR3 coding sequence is TGTGCCAGTCAAGACAGGGGTTTACCAGATACGCAGTATTTT.

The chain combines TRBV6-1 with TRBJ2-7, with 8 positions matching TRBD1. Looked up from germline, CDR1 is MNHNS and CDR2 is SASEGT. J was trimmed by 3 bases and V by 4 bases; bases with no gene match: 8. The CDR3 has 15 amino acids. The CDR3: CASSASTGGIYEQYV. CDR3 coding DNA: TGTGCCAGCAGTGCGAGCACAGGGGGTATCTACGAGCAGTACGTC.

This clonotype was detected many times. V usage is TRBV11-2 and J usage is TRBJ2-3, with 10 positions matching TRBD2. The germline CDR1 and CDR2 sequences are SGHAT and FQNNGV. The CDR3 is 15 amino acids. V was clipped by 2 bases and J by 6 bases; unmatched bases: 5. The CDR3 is CASSLLAGEGDTQYF. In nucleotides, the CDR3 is TGTGCCAGCAGCTTACTAGCGGGAGAGGGGGATACGCAGTATTTT.

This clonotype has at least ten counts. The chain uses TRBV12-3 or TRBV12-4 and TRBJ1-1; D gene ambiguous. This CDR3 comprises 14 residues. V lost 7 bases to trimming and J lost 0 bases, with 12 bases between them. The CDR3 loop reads CASTEFGMNTEAFF. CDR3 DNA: TGTGCCAGCACAGAATTCGGGATGAACACTGAAGCTTTCTTT.

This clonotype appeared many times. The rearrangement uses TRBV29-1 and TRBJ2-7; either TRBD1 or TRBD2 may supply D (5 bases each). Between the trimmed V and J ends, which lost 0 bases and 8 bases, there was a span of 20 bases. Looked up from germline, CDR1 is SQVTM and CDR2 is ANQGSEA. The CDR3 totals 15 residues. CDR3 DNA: TGCAGCGTTGAAGATCGGACTGGGGCAGGGTCCAAGCAGTACTTC. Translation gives CSVEDRTGAGSKQYF.

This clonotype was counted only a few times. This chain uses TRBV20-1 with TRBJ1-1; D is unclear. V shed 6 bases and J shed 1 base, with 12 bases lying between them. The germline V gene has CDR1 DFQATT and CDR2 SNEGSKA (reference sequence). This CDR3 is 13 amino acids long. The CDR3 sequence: CSAGVKQNTEAFF. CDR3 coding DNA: TGCAGTGCCGGGGTCAAACAGAACACTGAAGCTTTCTTT.

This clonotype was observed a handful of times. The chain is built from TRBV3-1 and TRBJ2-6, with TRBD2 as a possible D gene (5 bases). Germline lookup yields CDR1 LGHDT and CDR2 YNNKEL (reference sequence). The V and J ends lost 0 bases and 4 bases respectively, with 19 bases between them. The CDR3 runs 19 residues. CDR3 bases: TGTGCCAGCAGCCAAGATGGACTCCCTACCGTTGGAGGGGCCAACGTCCTGACTTTC. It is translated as CASSQDGLPTVGGANVLTF.